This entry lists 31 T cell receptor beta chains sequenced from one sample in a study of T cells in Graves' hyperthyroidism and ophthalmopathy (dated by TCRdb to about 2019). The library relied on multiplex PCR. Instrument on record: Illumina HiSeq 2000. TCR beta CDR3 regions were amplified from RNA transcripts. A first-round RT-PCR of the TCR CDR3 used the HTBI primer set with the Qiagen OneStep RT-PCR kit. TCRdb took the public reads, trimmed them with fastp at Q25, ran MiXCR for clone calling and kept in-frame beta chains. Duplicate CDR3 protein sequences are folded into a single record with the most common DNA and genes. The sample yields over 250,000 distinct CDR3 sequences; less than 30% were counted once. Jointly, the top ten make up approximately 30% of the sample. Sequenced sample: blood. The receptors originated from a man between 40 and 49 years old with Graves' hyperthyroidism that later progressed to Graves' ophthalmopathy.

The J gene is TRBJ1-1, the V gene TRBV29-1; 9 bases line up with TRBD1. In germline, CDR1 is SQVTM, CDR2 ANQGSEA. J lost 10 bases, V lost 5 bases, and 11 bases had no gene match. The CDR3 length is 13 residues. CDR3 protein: CSVSLLKTGGAFF. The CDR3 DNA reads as TGCAGCGTTTCCCTTCTAAAGACAGGGGGAGCTTTCTTT.

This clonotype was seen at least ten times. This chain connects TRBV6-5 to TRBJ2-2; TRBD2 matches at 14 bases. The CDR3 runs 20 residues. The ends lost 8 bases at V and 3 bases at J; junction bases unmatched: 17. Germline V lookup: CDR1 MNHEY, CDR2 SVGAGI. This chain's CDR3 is CASSPSPWGLAGEDTGELFF. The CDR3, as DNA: TGTGCCAGCTCTCCCTCTCCCTGGGGACTAGCGGGAGAGGACACCGGGGAGCTGTTTTTT.

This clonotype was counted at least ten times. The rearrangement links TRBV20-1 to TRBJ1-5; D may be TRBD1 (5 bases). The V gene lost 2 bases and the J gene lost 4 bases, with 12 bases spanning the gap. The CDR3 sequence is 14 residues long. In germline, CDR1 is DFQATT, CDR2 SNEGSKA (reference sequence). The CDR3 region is CSARSLRANQPQHF. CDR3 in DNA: TGCAGTGCTAGATCCCTCAGGGCAAATCAGCCCCAGCATTTT.

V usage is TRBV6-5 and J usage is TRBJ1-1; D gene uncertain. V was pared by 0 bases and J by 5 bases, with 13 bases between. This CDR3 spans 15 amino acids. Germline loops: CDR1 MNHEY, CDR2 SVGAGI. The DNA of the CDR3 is TGTGCCAGCAGTTACTCGTTACTCGCCGGTACTGAAGCTTTCTTT. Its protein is CASSYSLLAGTEAFF.

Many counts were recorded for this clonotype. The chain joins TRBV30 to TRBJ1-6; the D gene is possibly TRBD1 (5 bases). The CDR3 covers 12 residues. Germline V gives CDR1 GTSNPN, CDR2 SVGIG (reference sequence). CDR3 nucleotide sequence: TGTGCTCCCCAGGACAATAATTCACCCCTCCACTTT. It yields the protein CAPQDNNSPLHF.

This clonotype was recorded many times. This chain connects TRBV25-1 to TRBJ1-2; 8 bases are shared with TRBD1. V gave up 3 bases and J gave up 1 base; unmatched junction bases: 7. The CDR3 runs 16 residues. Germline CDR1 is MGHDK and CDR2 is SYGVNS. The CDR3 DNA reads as TGTGCCAGCAGTGAGGGCAGGGGGCGTTTTAACTATGGCTACACCTTC. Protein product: CASSEGRGRFNYGYTF.

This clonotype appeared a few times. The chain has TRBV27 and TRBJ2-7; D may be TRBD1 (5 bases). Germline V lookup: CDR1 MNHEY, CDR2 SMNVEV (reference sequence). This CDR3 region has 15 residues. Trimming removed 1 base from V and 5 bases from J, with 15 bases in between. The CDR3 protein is CASSLYTGSPNEQYF. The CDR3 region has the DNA TGTGCCAGCAGTTTATACACAGGCTCCCCGAACGAGCAGTACTTC.

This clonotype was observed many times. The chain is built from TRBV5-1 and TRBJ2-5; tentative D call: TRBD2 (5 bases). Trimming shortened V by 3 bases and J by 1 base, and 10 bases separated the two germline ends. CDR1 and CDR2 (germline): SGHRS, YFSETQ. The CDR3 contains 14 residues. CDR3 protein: CASSSSGIQETQYF. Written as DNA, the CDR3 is TGCGCCAGCAGCTCGAGCGGCATCCAAGAGACCCAGTACTTC.

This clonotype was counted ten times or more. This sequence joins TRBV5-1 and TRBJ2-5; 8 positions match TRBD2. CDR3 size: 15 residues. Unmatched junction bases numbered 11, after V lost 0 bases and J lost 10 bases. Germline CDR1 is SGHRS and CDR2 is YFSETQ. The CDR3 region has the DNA TGCGCCAGCAGCTTGGGGGGACTAGGAAGGGAAATCCAGTACTTC. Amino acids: CASSLGGLGREIQYF.

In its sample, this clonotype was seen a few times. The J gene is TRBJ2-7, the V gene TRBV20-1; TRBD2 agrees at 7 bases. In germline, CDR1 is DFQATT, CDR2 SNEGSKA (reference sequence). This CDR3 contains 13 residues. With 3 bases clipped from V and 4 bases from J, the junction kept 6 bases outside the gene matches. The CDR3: CSARASGGYEQYF. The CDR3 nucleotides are TGCAGTGCTAGGGCTAGCGGAGGGTACGAGCAGTACTTC.

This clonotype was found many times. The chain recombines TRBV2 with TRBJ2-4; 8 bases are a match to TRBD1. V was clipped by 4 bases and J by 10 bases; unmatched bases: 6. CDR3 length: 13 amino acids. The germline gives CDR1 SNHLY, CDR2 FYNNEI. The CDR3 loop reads CASSAEDRVIQYF. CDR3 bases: TGTGCCAGCAGTGCGGAGGACAGGGTGATTCAGTACTTC.

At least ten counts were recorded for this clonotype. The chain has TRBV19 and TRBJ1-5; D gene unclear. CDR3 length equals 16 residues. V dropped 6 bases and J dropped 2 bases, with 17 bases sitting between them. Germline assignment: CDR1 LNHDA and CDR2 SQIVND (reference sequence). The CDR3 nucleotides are TGTGCCAGTAGCATTTCCTTTGTGGTGCGCAATCAGCCCCAGCATTTT. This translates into CASSISFVVRNQPQHF. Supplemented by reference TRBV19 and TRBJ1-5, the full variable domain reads DGGITQSPKYLFRKEGQNVTLSCEQNLNHDAMYWYRQDPGQGLRLIYYSQIVNDFQKGDIAEGYSVSREKKESFPLTVTSAQKNPTAFYLCASSISFVVRNQPQHFGDGTRLSIL.

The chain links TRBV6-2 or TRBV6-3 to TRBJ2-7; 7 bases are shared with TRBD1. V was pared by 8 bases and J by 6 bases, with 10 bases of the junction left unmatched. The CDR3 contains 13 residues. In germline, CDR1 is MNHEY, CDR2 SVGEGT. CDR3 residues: CASRDSLIGEQYF. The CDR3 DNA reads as TGTGCCAGCCGGGACAGCCTCATCGGCGAGCAGTACTTC.

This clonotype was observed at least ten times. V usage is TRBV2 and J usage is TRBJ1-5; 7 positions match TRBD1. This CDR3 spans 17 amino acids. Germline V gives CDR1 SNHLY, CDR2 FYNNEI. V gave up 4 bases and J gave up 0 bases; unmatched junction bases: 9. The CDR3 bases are TGTGCCAGCAGTGGGGGACAGCTCTCTTATAGCAATCAGCCCCAGCATTTT. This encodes CASSGGQLSYSNQPQHF.

The CDR3 DNA is TGTGCCAGCAGCACGCCGGGGACTAGGCGCTACGAGCAGTACTTC. The encoded protein is CASSTPGTRRYEQYF. The chain carries TRBV6-9 and TRBJ2-7, with 8 nucleotides matching TRBD2. Germline CDR1 MNHGY, CDR2 SVAAGI. V lost 6 bases and J lost 3; bases outside the gene matches: 10. This CDR3 contains 15 residues.

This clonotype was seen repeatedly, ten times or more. CDR3 nucleotide sequence: TGTGCCAGCAGTTTTCGCGTGACAGGGGGCTCTCAGCCCCAGCATTTT. Protein product: CASSFRVTGGSQPQHF. This chain links TRBV27 with TRBJ1-5; 10 nucleotides agree with TRBD1. The trim removed 3 bases at V and 6 bases at J, leaving 8 bases unmatched. There are 16 residues in the CDR3. In germline, CDR1 is MNHEY, CDR2 SMNVEV (reference sequence).

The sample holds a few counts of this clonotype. The CDR3 DNA is TGTGCCAGCAGTTACTCCGTCCCGGGGCAGTCCAACGAGCAGTACTTC. It codes for CASSYSVPGQSNEQYF. The chain couples TRBV6-2 or TRBV6-3 to TRBJ2-7; perhaps D is TRBD1 or TRBD2 (5 bases each). CDR1 MNHEY and CDR2 SVGEGT come from the germline V gene. The V gene lost 0 bases and the J gene lost 5 bases, with 17 bases spanning the gap. The CDR3 length is 16 residues.

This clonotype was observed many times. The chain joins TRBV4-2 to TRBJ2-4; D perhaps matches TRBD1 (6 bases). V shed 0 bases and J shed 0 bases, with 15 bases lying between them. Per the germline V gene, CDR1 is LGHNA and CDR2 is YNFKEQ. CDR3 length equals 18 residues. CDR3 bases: TGTGCCAGCAGCCAAGAGAGTGACCCAGGGGCAGCCAAAAACATTCAGTACTTC. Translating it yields CASSQESDPGAAKNIQYF.

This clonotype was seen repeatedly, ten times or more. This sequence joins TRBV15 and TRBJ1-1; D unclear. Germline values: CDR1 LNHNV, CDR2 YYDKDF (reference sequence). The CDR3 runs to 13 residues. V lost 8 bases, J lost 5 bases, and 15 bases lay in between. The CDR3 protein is CATRGYSWTEAFF. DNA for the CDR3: TGTGCCACCCGCGGGTACTCATGGACTGAAGCTTTCTTT.

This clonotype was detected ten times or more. The DNA for the CDR3 is TGTGCCAGTAGCTATCAGGACAGGGGATATCAGCCCCAGCATTTT. Amino acids: CASSYQDRGYQPQHF. The chain combines TRBV19 with TRBJ1-5; 9 bases align to TRBD1. The V gene's germline CDR1 is LNHDA and CDR2 SQIVND (reference sequence). The CDR3 covers 15 residues. With V trimmed by 6 bases and J by 5 bases, 8 bases remained unmatched.

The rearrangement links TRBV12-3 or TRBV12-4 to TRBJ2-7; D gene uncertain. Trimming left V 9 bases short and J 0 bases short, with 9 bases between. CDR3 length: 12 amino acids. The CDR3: CASGQASYEQYF. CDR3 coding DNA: TGTGCCAGTGGGCAGGCCTCCTACGAGCAGTACTTC.

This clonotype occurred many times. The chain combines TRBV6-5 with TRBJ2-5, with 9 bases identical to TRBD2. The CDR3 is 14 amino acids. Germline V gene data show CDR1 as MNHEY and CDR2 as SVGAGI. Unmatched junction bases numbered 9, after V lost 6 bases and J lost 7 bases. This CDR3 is CASRAGTSTVTQYF. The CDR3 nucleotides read TGTGCCAGCAGGGCCGGGACTAGCACGGTGACCCAGTACTTC.

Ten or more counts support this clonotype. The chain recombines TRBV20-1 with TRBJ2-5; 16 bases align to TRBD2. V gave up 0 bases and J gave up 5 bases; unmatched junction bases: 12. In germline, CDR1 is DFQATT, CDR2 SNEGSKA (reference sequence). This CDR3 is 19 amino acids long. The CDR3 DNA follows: TGCAGTGCTAGAGATGAGGGACTAGCGGGAGGGCCCCACGGGGAGACCCAGTACTTC. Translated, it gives CSARDEGLAGGPHGETQYF.

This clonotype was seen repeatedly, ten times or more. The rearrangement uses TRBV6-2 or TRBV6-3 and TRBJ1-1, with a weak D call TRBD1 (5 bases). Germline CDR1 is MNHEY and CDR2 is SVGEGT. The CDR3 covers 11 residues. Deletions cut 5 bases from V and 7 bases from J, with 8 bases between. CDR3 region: CASSTDSEAFF. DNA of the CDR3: TGTGCCAGCAGTACTGACAGTGAAGCTTTCTTT.

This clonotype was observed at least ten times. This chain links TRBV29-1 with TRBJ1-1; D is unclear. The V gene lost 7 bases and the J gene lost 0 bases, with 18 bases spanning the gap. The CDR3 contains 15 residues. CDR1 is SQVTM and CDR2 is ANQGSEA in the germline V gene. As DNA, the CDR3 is TGCAGCGCTGATAGCTGGGTCAGCATGAACACTGAAGCTTTCTTT. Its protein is CSADSWVSMNTEAFF.

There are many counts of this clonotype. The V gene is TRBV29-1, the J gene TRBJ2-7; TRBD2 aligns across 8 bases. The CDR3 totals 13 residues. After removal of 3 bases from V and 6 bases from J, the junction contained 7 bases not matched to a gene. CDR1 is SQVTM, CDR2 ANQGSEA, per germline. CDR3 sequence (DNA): TGCAGCGTTGAGACCGGGACTAGTGGCGAGCAGTACTTC. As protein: CSVETGTSGEQYF.

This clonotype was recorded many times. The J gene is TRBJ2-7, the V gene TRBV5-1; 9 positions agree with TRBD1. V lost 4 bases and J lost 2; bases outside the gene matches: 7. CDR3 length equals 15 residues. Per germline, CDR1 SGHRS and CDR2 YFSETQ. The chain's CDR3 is CASSPGTGRPYEQYF. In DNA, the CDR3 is TGCGCCAGCAGCCCCGGGACAGGGAGACCCTACGAGCAGTACTTC.

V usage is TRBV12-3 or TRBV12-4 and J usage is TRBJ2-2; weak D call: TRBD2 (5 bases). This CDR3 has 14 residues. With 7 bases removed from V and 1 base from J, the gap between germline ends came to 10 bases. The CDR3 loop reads CASIRAENTGELFF. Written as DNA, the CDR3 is TGTGCCAGCATAAGAGCGGAGAACACCGGGGAGCTGTTTTTT.

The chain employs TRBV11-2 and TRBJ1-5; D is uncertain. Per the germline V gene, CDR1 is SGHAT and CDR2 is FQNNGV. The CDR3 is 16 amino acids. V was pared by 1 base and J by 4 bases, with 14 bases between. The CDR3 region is CASSLGGGRENQPQHF. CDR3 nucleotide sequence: TGTGCCAGCAGCTTAGGCGGAGGGAGGGAGAATCAGCCCCAGCATTTT.

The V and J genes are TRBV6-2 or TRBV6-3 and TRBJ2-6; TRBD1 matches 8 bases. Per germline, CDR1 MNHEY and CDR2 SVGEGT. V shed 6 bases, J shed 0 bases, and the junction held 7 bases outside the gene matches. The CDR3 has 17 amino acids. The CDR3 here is CASSSGQGTSGANVLTF. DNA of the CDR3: TGTGCCAGCAGCAGTGGACAGGGAACCTCTGGGGCCAACGTCCTGACTTTC.

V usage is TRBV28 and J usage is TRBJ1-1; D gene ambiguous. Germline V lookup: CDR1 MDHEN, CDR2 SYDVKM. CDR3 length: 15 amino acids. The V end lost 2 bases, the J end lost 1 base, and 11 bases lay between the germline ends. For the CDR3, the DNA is TGTGCCAGCAGTTTACGGTCGCGGGCGAACACTGAAGCTTTCTTT. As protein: CASSLRSRANTEAFF. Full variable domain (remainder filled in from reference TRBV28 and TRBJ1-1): DVKVTQSSRYLVKRTGEKVFLECVQDMDHENMFWYRQDPGLGLRLIYFSYDVKMKEKGDIPEGYSVSREKKERFSLILESASTNQTSMYLCASSLRSRANTEAFFGQGTRLTVV.